These 5 T cell receptor beta chains came from one sample sequenced in a study of vaccination and CD4 T cells after COVID-19. The Oncomine TCR Beta short-read assay was applied to DNA of cultured CD4+ T cells. One entry per CDR3 protein, called by TCRdb with MiXCR from the PCR reads. The profile shows almost 20,000 distinct CDR3 sequences, 47% of them singletons. Treatment noted: approximately 10-day PBMC culture with coronavirus spike peptide pools or control peptides (ViraFEST assay). The antigens for these receptors are not known. Material: CD4+ T cells from blood, cultured in vitro, obtained before SARS-CoV-2 vaccination. The receptors originated from a human donor who had recovered from COVID-19.

This chain's CDR3 is CASSPLAGENTGELFF. CDR3 nucleotide sequence: TGTGCCAGCAGCCCATTAGCGGGGGAGAACACCGGGGAGCTGTTTTTT. This sequence joins TRBV11-3 and TRBJ2-2, with TRBD2 identical over 9 bases. Germline trimming cut 5 bases from V and 1 base from J; bases unmatched to any gene: 5. CDR1 is SGHNT and CDR2 is YENEEA in the germline V gene. The CDR3 has 16 amino acids.

The rearrangement links TRBV6-1 to TRBJ1-1; weak D call: TRBD1 (6 bases). CDR1 is MNHNS, CDR2 SASEGT, per germline. Trimming took 6 bases from V and 1 from J, leaving 12 bases between them. The CDR3 is made up of 14 amino acids. This CDR3 reads CASRRTDKNTEAFF. DNA of the CDR3: TGTGCCAGCAGGCGGACAGACAAGAACACTGAAGCTTTCTTT.

This clonotype appeared once. The V gene is TRBV4-3, the J gene TRBJ1-1; D is ambiguous. Trimming pared 0 bases from V and 4 bases from J, leaving 12 bases between. This CDR3 spans 15 amino acids. The germline CDR1 and CDR2 sequences are LGHNA and YSLEER. This chain's CDR3 is CASSQDGRGPTEAFF. DNA of the CDR3: TGCGCCAGCAGCCAAGATGGCCGCGGGCCCACTGAAGCTTTCTTT.

This clonotype was observed a few times. The rearrangement links TRBV24-1 to TRBJ2-6; TRBD1 aligns across 7 bases. CDR1 and CDR2 (germline): KGHDR, SFDVKD. The CDR3 length is 13 residues. Trimming at V came to 12 bases and at J to 4 bases, leaving 5 bases not matched to a gene. As DNA, the CDR3 is TGTGCCGTTGCACAGGGGGGGGCCAACGTCCTGACTTTC. It yields the protein CAVAQGGANVLTF.

This clonotype showed up just a few times. The chain is built from TRBV12-3 or TRBV12-4 and TRBJ1-1, with D uncertain. The CDR3 spans 13 residues. The V gene lost 2 bases and the J gene lost 4 bases, with 8 bases spanning the gap. The CDR3 reads CASSLTVGTEAFF. CDR3 nucleotides: TGTGCCAGCAGTTTAACCGTGGGCACTGAAGCTTTCTTT.